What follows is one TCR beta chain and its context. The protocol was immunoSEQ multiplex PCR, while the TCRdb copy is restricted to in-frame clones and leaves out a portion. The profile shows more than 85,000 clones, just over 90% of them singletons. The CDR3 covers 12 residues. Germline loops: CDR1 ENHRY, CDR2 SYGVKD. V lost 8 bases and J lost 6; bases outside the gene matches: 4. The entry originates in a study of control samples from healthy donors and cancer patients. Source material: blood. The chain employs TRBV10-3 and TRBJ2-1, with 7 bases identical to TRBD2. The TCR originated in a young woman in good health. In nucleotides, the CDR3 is TGTGCCATCTGGGAGGGCGGCAATGAGCAGTTCTTC. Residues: CAIWEGGNEQFF.